The 20 T cell receptor beta chains below come from one sample, sequenced in a study of metastatic and nonmetastatic thyroid tumors. TCRdb redid the clone calls on the PCR reads using MiXCR. The sample comprises about 16,000 clones, 24% of which are singletons, and about 13% rests with the top ten. Treatment of any kind had been given to no patient before thyroid surgery. Input material: tumor tissue. The receptors stem from a male donor with papillary thyroid cancer or a benign thyroid nodule (not recorded which). Some clones in this sample may be carry-over from other donors' samples.

This clone was recorded many times. V gene TRBV5-4 combines with J gene TRBJ2-2; 7 bases agree with TRBD1. Unmatched junction bases numbered 11, after V lost 2 bases and J lost 4 bases. The germline V gene encodes CDR1 SGHNT and CDR2 YYREEE (reference sequence). The CDR3 spans 17 residues. The CDR3 protein is CASSLVPPGQLTGELFF. DNA for the CDR3: TGTGCCAGCAGCTTAGTTCCCCCGGGACAGCTCACCGGGGAGCTGTTTTTT.

A few counts support this clone. CDR3 amino acids: CASSRQEMNTEAFF. CDR3 nucleotides: TGTGCCAGCAGCCGTCAGGAAATGAACACTGAAGCTTTCTTT. The genes are TRBV3-1 and TRBJ1-1, with D unclear. The germline V and J ends were trimmed by 4 bases and 0 bases, with 9 bases remaining between them. CDR1 and CDR2 from the germline V gene are LGHDT and YNNKEL (reference sequence). The CDR3 contains 14 residues.

This clone ranks as large. The CDR3, as DNA: TGTGCCAGCAGTGAAGTAGACAGGGAAGGTGGCTACACCTTC. Protein: CASSEVDREGGYTF. This chain connects TRBV6-1 to TRBJ1-2; 7 bases match TRBD1. The CDR3 consists of 14 residues. The J segment lost 7 bases and the V segment lost 1 base, leaving 6 bases of the junction unmatched. Germline CDR1 is MNHNS and CDR2 is SASEGT.

This clone showed up many times. The chain employs TRBV7-6 and TRBJ2-1; D might be TRBD1 (7 bases). The CDR3 is 14 amino acids. Trimming shortened V by 5 bases and J by 12 bases, and 20 bases separated the two germline ends. Germline V gives CDR1 SGHVS, CDR2 FNYEAQ. CDR3 sequence (DNA): TGTGCCAGCAGCGCAGGGGGGAACCGGGACCGGCAGTTCTTC. This gives the protein CASSAGGNRDRQFF. Full variable domain (remainder filled in from reference TRBV7-6 and TRBJ2-1): GAGVSQSPRYKVTKRGQDVALRCDPISGHVSLYWYRQALGQGPEFLTYFNYEAQQDKSGLPNDRFSAERPEGSISTLTIQRTEQRDSAMYRCASSAGGNRDRQFFGPGTRLTVL.

This clone is labeled medium-sized (0.01 to 0.1%). The chain combines TRBV20-1 with TRBJ2-7; TRBD1 matches 11 bases. The CDR3 is 13 residues long. The germline CDR1 and CDR2 sequences are DFQATT and SNEGSKA (reference sequence). V trimming: 6 bases; J trimming: 4 bases; junction bases outside the gene matches: 5. The CDR3 nucleotides read TGCAGTGCCCCGGGGACAGGGGGGTACGAGCAGTACTTC. Amino acid sequence: CSAPGTGGYEQYF.

There are many counts of this clone. V and J are TRBV10-1 and TRBJ2-3; 7 positions match TRBD2. In germline, CDR1 is WNHNN, CDR2 SYGVQD (reference sequence). This CDR3 region has 14 residues. V shed 6 bases, J shed 5 bases, and the junction held 8 bases outside the gene matches. DNA of the CDR3: TGCGCCAGCAGACTAGGTGGGGAGGGAGATACGCAGTATTTT. It codes for CASRLGGEGDTQYF.

This clone came up many times. The J gene is TRBJ2-3, the V gene TRBV20-1; TRBD2 agrees at 11 bases. The ends lost 6 bases at V and 0 bases at J; junction bases unmatched: 2. The CDR3 is made up of 14 amino acids. From germline, CDR1 is DFQATT and CDR2 SNEGSKA (reference sequence). The CDR3 DNA is TGCAGTGCCCGGACTAGCGGGAGCACAGATACGCAGTATTTT. It specifies CSARTSGSTDTQYF.

This clone was counted at least ten times. This chain uses TRBV6-1 with TRBJ2-5, with D possibly matching TRBD2 (7 bases). Germline lookup yields CDR1 MNHNS and CDR2 SASEGT. The CDR3 runs to 15 residues. V shed 0 bases and J shed 4 bases, with 12 bases lying between them. The DNA of the CDR3 is TGTGCCAGCAGTGAAGCAGGGAGGGGGGGAGAGACCCAGTACTTC. This codes for CASSEAGRGGETQYF.

V usage is TRBV7-3 and J usage is TRBJ2-1; no reliable D call. This CDR3 is built from 13 residues. V was shortened by 2 bases and J by 5 bases, with 7 bases between the two germline ends. Germline V gives CDR1 SGHTA, CDR2 FQGTGA. Here the CDR3 reads CASSLSSDNEQFF. In nucleotides, the CDR3 is TGTGCCAGCAGCTTATCGTCCGACAATGAGCAGTTCTTC.

The rearrangement uses TRBV9 and TRBJ2-1; D gene uncertain. The CDR3 extends over 14 amino acids. V lost 3 bases to trimming and J lost 5 bases, with 12 bases between them. In germline, CDR1 is SGDLS, CDR2 YYNGEE. The CDR3 DNA sequence: TGTGCCAGCAGCGCGCAACAAGTAGACAATGAGCAGTTCTTC. Residues: CASSAQQVDNEQFF. Combining the CDR3 with reference TRBV9 and TRBJ2-1 gives the whole variable domain DSGVTQTPKHLITATGQRVTLRCSPRSGDLSVYWYQQSLDQGLQFLIQYYNGEERAKGNILERFSAQQFPDLHSELNLSSLELGDSALYFCASSAQQVDNEQFFGPGTRLTVL.

This clone has just a few counts. This chain joins TRBV6-2 or TRBV6-3 and TRBJ2-1; TRBD2 aligns across 9 bases. CDR3 size: 15 residues. Trimming took 5 bases from V and 7 from J; bases not matched to a gene: 9. CDR1 and CDR2 from the germline V gene are MNHEY and SVGEGT. The CDR3 DNA reads as TGTGCCAGCAGTCCGGGGACTAGCCTCAGGAATGAGCAGTTCTTC. Protein product: CASSPGTSLRNEQFF.

This clone was detected many times. This rearrangement joins TRBV12-3 or TRBV12-4 to TRBJ2-5; D remains ambiguous. V lost 6 bases and J lost 2, with 10 bases in between. This CDR3 contains 13 residues. The CDR3 bases are TGTGCCAGCAGAGTAGGAGAACAAGAGACCCAGTACTTC. Encoded protein: CASRVGEQETQYF.

The chain is built from TRBV6-1 and TRBJ2-5; D tentatively reads TRBD1 or TRBD2 (5 bases each). Between the trimmed V and J ends, which lost 2 bases and 4 bases, there was a span of 14 bases. Germline lookup yields CDR1 MNHNS and CDR2 SASEGT. The CDR3 consists of 15 residues. The CDR3 region has the DNA TGTGCCAGCAGTGAAATCGGGGCAGGAGCAGAGACCCAGTACTTC. It is translated as CASSEIGAGAETQYF.

CDR3 DNA: TGTGCCAGCAGCTTCCTCGGGACAGCCTACGAGCAGTACTTC. This gives the protein CASSFLGTAYEQYF. The chain joins TRBV13 to TRBJ2-7; 7 bases agree with TRBD1. Germline lookup yields CDR1 PRHDT and CDR2 FYEKMQ (reference sequence). Trimming cost V 3 bases and J 2 bases; bases outside gene matches: 4. The CDR3 has 14 amino acids.

This clone was counted ten times or more. At one end the junction does not follow the germline gene, possibly because of a read error. V gene TRBV4-1 combines with J gene TRBJ1-1; D is unresolved. CDR3 length: 13 amino acids. Germline CDR1 is MGHRA and CDR2 is YSYEKL. The CDR3 sequence is CASSQEARARPWF. In nucleotides, the CDR3 is TGCGCCAGCAGCCAAGAAGCCCGGGCCCGGCCGTGGTTT.

The chain carries TRBV4-1 and TRBJ2-1, with a weak D call TRBD2 (6 bases). Between the trimmed V and J ends, which lost 0 bases and 7 bases, there was a span of 7 bases. This CDR3 comprises 13 residues. CDR1 is MGHRA, CDR2 YSYEKL, per germline. CDR3 DNA sequence: TGCGCCAGCAGCCAAGACAGCGGGAATGAGCAGTTCTTC. Amino acids: CASSQDSGNEQFF.

This clone was seen ten or more times. The rearrangement uses TRBV5-6 and TRBJ1-1; the D gene is possibly TRBD1 (6 bases). The CDR3 covers 18 residues. Germline-derived CDR1 and CDR2 are SGHDT and YYEEEE. Trimming stripped 0 bases from V and 4 bases from J, with 22 bases between. Here the CDR3 reads CASSLGNWGAGDTTEAFF. In nucleotides, the CDR3 is TGTGCCAGCAGCTTGGGGAATTGGGGGGCTGGGGATACCACTGAAGCTTTCTTT.

This clone was recorded many times. This chain connects TRBV12-3 or TRBV12-4 to TRBJ1-5; no clear D. This CDR3 spans 12 amino acids. Between the trimmed V and J ends, which lost 6 bases and 0 bases, there was a span of 3 bases. DNA of the CDR3: TGTGCCAGCAGCACTAGCAATCAGCCCCAGCATTTT. Its protein is CASSTSNQPQHF.

This clone was seen many times. This chain links TRBV20-1 with TRBJ2-3; 8 nucleotides line up with TRBD2. Germline-derived CDR1 and CDR2 are DFQATT and SNEGSKA (reference sequence). The CDR3 has 17 residues. With 2 bases clipped from V and 1 base from J, the junction kept 11 bases outside the gene matches. Here the CDR3 reads CSARSANGGAGTDTQYF. CDR3 DNA: TGCAGTGCTAGATCCGCAAACGGGGGGGCCGGCACAGATACGCAGTATTTT.

This clone rates as medium-sized. The chain uses TRBV27 and TRBJ2-7; D assignment may be TRBD1 or TRBD2 (5 bases each). CDR3 length: 15 amino acids. CDR1 is MNHEY and CDR2 is SMNVEV in the germline V gene (reference sequence). The V end was cut by 3 bases, the J end by 5 bases, with 17 bases between. CDR3 nucleotide sequence: TGTGCCAGCAGTTTCGCGCCCTGGGGGTATGACGAGCAGTACTTC. This translates into CASSFAPWGYDEQYF.